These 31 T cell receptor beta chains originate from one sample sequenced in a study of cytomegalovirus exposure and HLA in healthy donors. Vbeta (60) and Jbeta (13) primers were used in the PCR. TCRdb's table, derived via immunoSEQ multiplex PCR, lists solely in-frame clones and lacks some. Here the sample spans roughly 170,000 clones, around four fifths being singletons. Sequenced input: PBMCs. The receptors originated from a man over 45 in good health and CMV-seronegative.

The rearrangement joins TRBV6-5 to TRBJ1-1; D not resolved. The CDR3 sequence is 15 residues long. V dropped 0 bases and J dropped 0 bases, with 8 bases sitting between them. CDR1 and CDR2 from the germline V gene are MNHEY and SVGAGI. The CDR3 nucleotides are TGTGCCAGCAGTTACTCGTGGAGACTGAACACTGAAGCTTTCTTT. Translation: CASSYSWRLNTEAFF.

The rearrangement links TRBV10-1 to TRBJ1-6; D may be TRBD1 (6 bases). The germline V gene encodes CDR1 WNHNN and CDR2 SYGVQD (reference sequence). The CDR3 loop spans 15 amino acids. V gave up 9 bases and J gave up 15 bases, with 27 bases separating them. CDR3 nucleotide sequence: TGCGCCAGTACCTCCGTCGGACAGTTTGCGGCTCTCCTCCACTTT. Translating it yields CASTSVGQFAALLHF.

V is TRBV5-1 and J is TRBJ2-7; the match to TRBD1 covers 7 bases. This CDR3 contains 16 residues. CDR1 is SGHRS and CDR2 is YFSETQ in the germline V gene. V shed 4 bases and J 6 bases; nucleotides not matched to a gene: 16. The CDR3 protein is CASSVQPGTDLVEQYF. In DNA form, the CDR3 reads TGCGCCAGCAGCGTACAGCCCGGGACAGACCTCGTCGAGCAGTACTTC. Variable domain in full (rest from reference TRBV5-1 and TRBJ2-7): KAGVTQTPRYLIKTRGQQVTLSCSPISGHRSVSWYQQTPGQGLQFLFEYFSETQRNKGNFPGRFSGRQFSNSRSEMNVSTLELGDSALYLCASSVQPGTDLVEQYFGPGTRLTVT.

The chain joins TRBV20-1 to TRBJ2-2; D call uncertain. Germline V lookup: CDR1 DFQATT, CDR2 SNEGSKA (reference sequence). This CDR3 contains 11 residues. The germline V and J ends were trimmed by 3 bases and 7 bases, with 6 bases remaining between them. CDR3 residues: CSASVGGELFF. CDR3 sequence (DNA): TGCAGTGCTAGCGTCGGCGGGGAGCTGTTTTTT.

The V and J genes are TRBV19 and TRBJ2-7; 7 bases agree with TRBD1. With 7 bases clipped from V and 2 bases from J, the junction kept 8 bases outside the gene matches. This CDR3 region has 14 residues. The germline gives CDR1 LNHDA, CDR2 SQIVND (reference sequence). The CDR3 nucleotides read TGTGCCAGTACCAATCAACAGGGGACCTACGAGCAGTACTTC. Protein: CASTNQQGTYEQYF.

The CDR3 nucleotides are TGCAGCGTTGGGGGGGTGGGTGAACCTCAAGAGACCCAGTACTTC. Amino acid sequence: CSVGGVGEPQETQYF. This chain uses TRBV29-1 with TRBJ2-5; weak D call: TRBD2 (6 bases). Trimming pared 4 bases from V and 2 bases from J, leaving 17 bases between. Germline V gene data show CDR1 as SQVTM and CDR2 as ANQGSEA. The CDR3 consists of 15 residues.

CDR3 residues: CASSISGGRPTEAFF. DNA for the CDR3: TGTGCCAGTAGTATTTCCGGGGGGCGGCCCACTGAAGCTTTCTTT. This chain uses TRBV19 with TRBJ1-1; maybe TRBD1 (6 bases). Trimming removed 3 bases at V and 4 bases at J, with 15 bases between. The CDR3 contains 15 residues. The germline CDR1 and CDR2 sequences are LNHDA and SQIVND (reference sequence).

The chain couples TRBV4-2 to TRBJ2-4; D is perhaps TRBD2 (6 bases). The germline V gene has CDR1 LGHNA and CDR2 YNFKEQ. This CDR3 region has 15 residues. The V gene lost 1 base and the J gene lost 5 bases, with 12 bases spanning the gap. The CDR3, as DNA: TGTGCCAGCAGCCAAGGTACGGGAGTGGAAAACATTCAGTACTTC. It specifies CASSQGTGVENIQYF.

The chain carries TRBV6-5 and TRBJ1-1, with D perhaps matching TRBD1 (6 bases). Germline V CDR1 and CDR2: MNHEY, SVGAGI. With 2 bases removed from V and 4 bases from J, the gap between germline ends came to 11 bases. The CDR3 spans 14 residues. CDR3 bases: TGTGCCAGCAGTTACGGACAGATGAGCACTGAAGCTTTCTTT. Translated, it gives CASSYGQMSTEAFF.

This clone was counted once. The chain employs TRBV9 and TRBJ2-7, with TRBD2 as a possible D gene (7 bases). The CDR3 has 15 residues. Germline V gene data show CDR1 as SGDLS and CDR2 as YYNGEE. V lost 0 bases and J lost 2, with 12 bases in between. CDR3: CASSVGGGGPYEQYF. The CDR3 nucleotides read TGTGCCAGCAGCGTAGGGGGGGGCGGTCCCTACGAGCAGTACTTC.

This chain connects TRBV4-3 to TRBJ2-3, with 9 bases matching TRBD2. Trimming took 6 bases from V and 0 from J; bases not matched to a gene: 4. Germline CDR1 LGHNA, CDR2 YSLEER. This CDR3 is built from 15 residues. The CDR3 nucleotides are TGCGCCAGCAGGCCTAGCGGGAAAAGCACAGATACGCAGTATTTT. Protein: CASRPSGKSTDTQYF.

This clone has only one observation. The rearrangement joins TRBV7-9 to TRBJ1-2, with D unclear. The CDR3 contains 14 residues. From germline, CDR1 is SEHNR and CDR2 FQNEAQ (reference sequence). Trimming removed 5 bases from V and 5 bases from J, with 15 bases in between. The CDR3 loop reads CASSEDGVLYGYTF. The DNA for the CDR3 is TGTGCCAGCAGCGAAGACGGAGTTCTTTATGGCTACACCTTC.

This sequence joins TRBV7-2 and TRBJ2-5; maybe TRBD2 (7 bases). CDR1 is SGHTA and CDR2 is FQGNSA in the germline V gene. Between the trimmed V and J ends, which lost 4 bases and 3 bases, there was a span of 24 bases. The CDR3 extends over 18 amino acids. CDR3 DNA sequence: TGTGCCAGCAGCTCGGAGATAATTTCGGGGGGCCTGAAAGAGACCCAGTACTTC. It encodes CASSSEIISGGLKETQYF. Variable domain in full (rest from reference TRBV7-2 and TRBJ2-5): GAGVSQSPSNKVTEKGKDVELRCDPISGHTALYWYRQSLGQGLEFLIYFQGNSAPDKSGLPSDRFSAERTGGSVSTLTIQRTQQEDSAVYLCASSSEIISGGLKETQYFGPGTRLLVL.

The DNA of the CDR3 is TGTGCCAGCAGCCCAACCGGGGGCACTGAAGCTTTCTTT. Its translation is CASSPTGGTEAFF. The chain uses TRBV7-3 and TRBJ1-1; TRBD1 might be the D (5 bases). The ends were cut back, 5 bases at V and 4 bases at J, with 11 bases in the middle. The CDR3 is 13 residues long. Germline assignment: CDR1 SGHTA and CDR2 FQGTGA.

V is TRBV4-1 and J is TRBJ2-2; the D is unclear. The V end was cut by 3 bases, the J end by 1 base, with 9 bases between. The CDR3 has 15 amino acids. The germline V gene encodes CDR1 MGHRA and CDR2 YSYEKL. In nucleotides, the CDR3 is TGCGCCAGCAGCCAGAACTCAATGAACACCGGGGAGCTGTTTTTT. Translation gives CASSQNSMNTGELFF.

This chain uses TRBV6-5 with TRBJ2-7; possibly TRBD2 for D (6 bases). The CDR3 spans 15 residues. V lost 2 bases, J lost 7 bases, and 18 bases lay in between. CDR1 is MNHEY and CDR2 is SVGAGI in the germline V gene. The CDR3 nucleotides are TGTGCCAGCAGTTACGTTTTCGGGGGTACAACAGAGCAGTACTTC. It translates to CASSYVFGGTTEQYF.

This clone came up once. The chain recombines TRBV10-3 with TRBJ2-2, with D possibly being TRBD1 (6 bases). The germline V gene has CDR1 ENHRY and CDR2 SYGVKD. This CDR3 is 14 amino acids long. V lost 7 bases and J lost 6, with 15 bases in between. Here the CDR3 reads CAIKGTSAAGELFF. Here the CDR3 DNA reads TGTGCCATCAAGGGGACATCAGCTGCCGGGGAGCTGTTTTTT.

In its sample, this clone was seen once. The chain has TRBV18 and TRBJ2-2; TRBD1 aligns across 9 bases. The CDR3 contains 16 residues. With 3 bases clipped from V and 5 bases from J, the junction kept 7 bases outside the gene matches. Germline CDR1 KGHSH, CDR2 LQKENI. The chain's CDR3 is CASSPIDRGMTGELFF. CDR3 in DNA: TGTGCCAGCTCACCCATTGACAGGGGGATGACCGGGGAGCTGTTTTTT.

The CDR3 DNA follows: TGTGCCAGCAGCATGTGGACTAGAGTCTCCCCCCCCGGTGAGCAGTTCTTC. As protein: CASSMWTRVSPPGEQFF. This chain uses TRBV7-9 with TRBJ2-1, with 7 bases identical to TRBD2. Losses at the gene ends were 5 bases for V and 9 bases for J; bases not matched to a gene: 19. This CDR3 contains 17 residues. Germline CDR1 SEHNR, CDR2 FQNEAQ (reference sequence).

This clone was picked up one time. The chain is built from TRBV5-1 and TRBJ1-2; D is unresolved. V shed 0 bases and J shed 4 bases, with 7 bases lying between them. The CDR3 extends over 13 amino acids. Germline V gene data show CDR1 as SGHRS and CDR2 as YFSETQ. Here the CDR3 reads CASSLDRTYGYTF. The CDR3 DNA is TGCGCCAGCAGCTTGGACAGAACCTATGGCTACACCTTC.

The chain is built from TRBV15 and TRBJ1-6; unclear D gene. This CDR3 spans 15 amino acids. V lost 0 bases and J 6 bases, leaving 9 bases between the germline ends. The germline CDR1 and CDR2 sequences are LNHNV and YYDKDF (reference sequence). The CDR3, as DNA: TGTGCCACCAGCAGAGACTACCTTTCTAATTCACCCCTCCACTTT. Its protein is CATSRDYLSNSPLHF.

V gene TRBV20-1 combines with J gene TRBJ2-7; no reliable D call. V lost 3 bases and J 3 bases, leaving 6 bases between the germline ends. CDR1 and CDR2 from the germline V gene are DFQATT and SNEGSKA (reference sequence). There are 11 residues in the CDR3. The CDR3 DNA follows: TGCAGTGCTAGGAGAATCTACGAGCAGTACTTC. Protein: CSARRIYEQYF.

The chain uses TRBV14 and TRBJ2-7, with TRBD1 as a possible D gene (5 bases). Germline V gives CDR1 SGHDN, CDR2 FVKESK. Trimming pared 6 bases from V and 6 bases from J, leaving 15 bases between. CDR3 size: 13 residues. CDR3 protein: CASSQGLGFEQYF. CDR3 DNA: TGTGCCAGCAGTCAGGGTCTGGGGTTCGAGCAGTACTTC. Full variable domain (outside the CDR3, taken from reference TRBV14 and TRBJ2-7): EAGVTQFPSHSVIEKGQTVTLRCDPISGHDNLYWYRRVMGKEIKFLLHFVKESKQDESGMPNNRFLAERTGGTYSTLKVQPAELEDSGVYFCASSQGLGFEQYFGPGTRLTVT.

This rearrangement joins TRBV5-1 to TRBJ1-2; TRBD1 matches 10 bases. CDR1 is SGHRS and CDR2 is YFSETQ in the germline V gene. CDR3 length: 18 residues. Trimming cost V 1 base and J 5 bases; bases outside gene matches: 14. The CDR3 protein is CASSLWTLTGGSDYGYTF. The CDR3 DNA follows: TGCGCCAGCAGCTTGTGGACCCTGACAGGGGGCAGCGATTATGGCTACACCTTC.

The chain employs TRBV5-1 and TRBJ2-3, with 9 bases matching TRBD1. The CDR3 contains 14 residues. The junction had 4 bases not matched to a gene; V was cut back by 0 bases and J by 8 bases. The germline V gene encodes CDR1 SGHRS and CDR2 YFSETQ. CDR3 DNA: TGCGCCAGCAGCTTGGGAACAGGGGGCGGTACGCAGTATTTT. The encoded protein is CASSLGTGGGTQYF.

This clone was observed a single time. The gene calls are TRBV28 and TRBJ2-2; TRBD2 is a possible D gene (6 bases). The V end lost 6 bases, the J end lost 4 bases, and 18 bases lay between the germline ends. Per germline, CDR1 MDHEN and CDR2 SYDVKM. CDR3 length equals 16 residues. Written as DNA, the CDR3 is TGTGCCAGCAGAGTTGCGGGACCTGAAGGCACCGGGGAGCTGTTTTTT. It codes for CASRVAGPEGTGELFF.

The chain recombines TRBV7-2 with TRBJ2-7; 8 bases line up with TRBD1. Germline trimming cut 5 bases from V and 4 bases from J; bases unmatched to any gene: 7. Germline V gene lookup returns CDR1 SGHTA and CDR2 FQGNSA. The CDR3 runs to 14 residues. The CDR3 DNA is TGTGCCAGCAGCCTCGGACAGGGTCAATACGAGCAGTACTTC. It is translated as CASSLGQGQYEQYF.

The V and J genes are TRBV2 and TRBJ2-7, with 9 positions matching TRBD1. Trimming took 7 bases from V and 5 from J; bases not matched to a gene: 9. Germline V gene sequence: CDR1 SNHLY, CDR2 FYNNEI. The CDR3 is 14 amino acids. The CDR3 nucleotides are TGTGCCAGCAAAAGGACAGGGGAAATCCACGAGCAGTACTTC. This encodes CASKRTGEIHEQYF.

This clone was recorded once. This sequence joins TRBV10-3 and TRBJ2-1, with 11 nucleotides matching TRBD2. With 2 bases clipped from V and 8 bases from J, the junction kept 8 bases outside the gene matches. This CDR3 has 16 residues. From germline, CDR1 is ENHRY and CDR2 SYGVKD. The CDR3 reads CAISEGSSGGADEQFF. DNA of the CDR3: TGTGCCATCAGTGAGGGAAGTAGCGGGGGGGCCGATGAGCAGTTCTTC.

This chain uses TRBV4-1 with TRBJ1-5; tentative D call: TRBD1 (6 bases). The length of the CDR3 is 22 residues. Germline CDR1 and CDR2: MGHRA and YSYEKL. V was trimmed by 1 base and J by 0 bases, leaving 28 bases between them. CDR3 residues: CASSQVSAMDSSGPYSNQPQHF. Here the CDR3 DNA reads TGCGCCAGCAGCCAAGTTTCCGCAATGGACAGCTCGGGCCCTTATAGCAATCAGCCCCAGCATTTT.

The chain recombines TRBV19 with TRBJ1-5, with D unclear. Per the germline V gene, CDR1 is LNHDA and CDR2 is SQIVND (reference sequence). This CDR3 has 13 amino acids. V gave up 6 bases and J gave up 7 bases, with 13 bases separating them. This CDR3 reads CASRPGYSQPQHF. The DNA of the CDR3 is TGTGCCAGTAGACCCGGGTATTCGCAGCCCCAGCATTTT.